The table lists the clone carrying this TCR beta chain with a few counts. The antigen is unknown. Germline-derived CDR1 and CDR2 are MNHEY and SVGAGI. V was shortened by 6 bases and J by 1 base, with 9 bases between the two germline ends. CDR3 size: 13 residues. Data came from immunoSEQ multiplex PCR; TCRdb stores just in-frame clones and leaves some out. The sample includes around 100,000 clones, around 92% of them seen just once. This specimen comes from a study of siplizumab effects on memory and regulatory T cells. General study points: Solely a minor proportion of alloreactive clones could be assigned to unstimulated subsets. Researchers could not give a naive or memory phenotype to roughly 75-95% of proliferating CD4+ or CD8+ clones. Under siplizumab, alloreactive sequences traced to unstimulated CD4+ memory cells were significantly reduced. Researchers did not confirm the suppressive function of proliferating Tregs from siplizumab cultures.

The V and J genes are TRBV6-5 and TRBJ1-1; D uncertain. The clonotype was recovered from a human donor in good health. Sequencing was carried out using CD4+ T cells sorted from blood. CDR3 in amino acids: CASSRRQNTEAFF. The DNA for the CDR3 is TGTGCCAGCAGCCGAAGACAGAACACTGAAGCTTTCTTT.